The 18 T cell receptor beta chains in this list originate from one sample, sequenced in a study of T cell changes during pregnancy in multiple sclerosis (dated 2019 in TCRdb). Receptor amplification or capture employed the immunoSEQ multiplex PCR assay. TCRdb holds this immuneACCESS table with in-frame rearrangements only. Some clones are missing; in checked studies, unresolved V genes explain under half, and the rest has no known cause. Within this sample are fewer than 85,000 clones, with roughly 92% of them counted one time only. Clones ranked in the top ten supply less than 2.5% of the sample. Specimen: peripheral blood, collected before pregnancy. The source is a female donor with multiple sclerosis, enrolled in a pregnancy study.

The J gene is TRBJ1-5, the V gene TRBV5-1, with TRBD1 matching 8 bases. The CDR3 sequence is 18 residues long. CDR1 SGHRS and CDR2 YFSETQ come from the germline V gene. V lost 1 base and J lost 4; bases outside the gene matches: 13. Here the CDR3 reads CASSLRGQEPIANQPQHF. Here the CDR3 DNA reads TGCGCCAGCAGCTTGAGGGGACAGGAACCTATAGCAAATCAGCCCCAGCATTTT.

The chain recombines TRBV7-8 with TRBJ2-1, with 10 bases that match TRBD2. V was clipped by 5 bases and J by 6 bases; unmatched bases: 7. Germline assignment: CDR1 SGHVS and CDR2 FQNEAQ. The CDR3 spans 15 residues. CDR3 region: CASSRTSGTGNEQFF. The DNA for the CDR3 is TGTGCCAGCAGCCGCACTAGCGGGACGGGCAATGAGCAGTTCTTC.

The chain uses TRBV5-6 and TRBJ2-7, with TRBD1 as a possible D gene (6 bases). The CDR3 totals 12 residues. Trimming pared 1 base from V and 6 bases from J, leaving 8 bases between. Germline assignment: CDR1 SGHDT and CDR2 YYEEEE. Here the CDR3 reads CASSLRTVEQYF. CDR3 nucleotides: TGTGCCAGCAGCTTGAGGACAGTCGAGCAGTACTTC.

The gene calls are TRBV5-1 and TRBJ2-1, with 9 positions matching TRBD2. CDR1 is SGHRS, CDR2 YFSETQ, per germline. Trimming at V came to 3 bases and at J to 7 bases, leaving 17 bases not matched to a gene. This CDR3 is 18 amino acids long. The CDR3 DNA follows: TGCGCCAGCAGCTGGGACGAGCGGGAGGACACCTTTGGGAATGAGCAGTTCTTC. It translates to CASSWDEREDTFGNEQFF. Using reference TRBV5-1 and TRBJ2-1 for the parts outside the CDR3, the full variable domain is KAGVTQTPRYLIKTRGQQVTLSCSPISGHRSVSWYQQTPGQGLQFLFEYFSETQRNKGNFPGRFSGRQFSNSRSEMNVSTLELGDSALYLCASSWDEREDTFGNEQFFGPGTRLTVL.

This clone was observed once. V gene TRBV18 combines with J gene TRBJ2-7, with 8 bases matching TRBD1. Germline CDR1 KGHSH, CDR2 LQKENI. J was trimmed by 5 bases and V by 1 base; bases with no gene match: 7. The CDR3 contains 15 residues. The CDR3 DNA sequence: TGTGCCAGCTCACCACGCCATTCAGGGGGCGACGAGCAGTACTTC. Protein sequence: CASSPRHSGGDEQYF.

This chain uses TRBV19 with TRBJ2-1, with 8 nucleotides matching TRBD2. With V trimmed by 3 bases and J by 9 bases, 10 bases remained unmatched. The CDR3 has 15 residues. Germline CDR1 reads LNHDA; CDR2 reads SQIVND (reference sequence). Here the CDR3 DNA reads TGTGCCAGTAGTATCGAGAATAGCGGGAAGGGTGAGCAGTTCTTC. Amino acids: CASSIENSGKGEQFF.

This chain uses TRBV9 with TRBJ2-3; D gene unclear. Trimming cost V 5 bases and J 4 bases, with 14 bases left between them. This CDR3 has 14 amino acids. Germline-derived CDR1 and CDR2 are SGDLS and YYNGEE. CDR3 region: CASSLGDRPDTQYF. CDR3 nucleotide sequence: TGTGCCAGCAGTTTGGGCGACCGTCCAGATACGCAGTATTTT. The full variable domain, in which reference TRBV9 and TRBJ2-3 provide the parts outside the CDR3, is DSGVTQTPKHLITATGQRVTLRCSPRSGDLSVYWYQQSLDQGLQFLIQYYNGEERAKGNILERFSAQQFPDLHSELNLSSLELGDSALYFCASSLGDRPDTQYFGPGTRLTVL.

The rearrangement uses TRBV11-2 and TRBJ2-1; possibly TRBD1 for D (6 bases). Trimming cost V 8 bases and J 0 bases, with 8 bases left between them. Germline values: CDR1 SGHAT, CDR2 FQNNGV. CDR3 length: 13 amino acids. In DNA form, the CDR3 reads TGTGCCAGCGAGGACAGCTCCTACAATGAGCAGTTCTTC. Amino acids: CASEDSSYNEQFF.

This chain links TRBV4-3 with TRBJ1-1; D perhaps matches TRBD1 (5 bases). Germline values: CDR1 LGHNA, CDR2 YSLEER. The CDR3 is 13 amino acids. V lost 0 bases and J lost 4, with 6 bases in between. CDR3 coding DNA: TGCGCCAGCAGCCAAGAGGACACCACTGAAGCTTTCTTT. This translates into CASSQEDTTEAFF.

The gene calls are TRBV29-1 and TRBJ2-3; D is ambiguous. CDR1 and CDR2 from the germline V gene are SQVTM and ANQGSEA. The CDR3 has 13 residues. V was clipped by 2 bases and J by 3 bases, with 9 bases between them. CDR3 in amino acids: CSVEIVVTDTQYF. CDR3 DNA: TGCAGCGTTGAAATCGTCGTGACAGATACGCAGTATTTT.

The J gene is TRBJ2-3, the V gene TRBV5-1, with 8 positions matching TRBD2. The J segment lost 5 bases and the V segment lost 0 bases, leaving 8 bases of the junction unmatched. The CDR3 sequence is 16 residues long. Germline-derived CDR1 and CDR2 are SGHRS and YFSETQ. This CDR3 is CASSLAVAGLEDTQYF. The CDR3 coding sequence is TGCGCCAGCAGCTTGGCGGTAGCGGGATTGGAAGATACGCAGTATTTT. Full variable domain (outside the CDR3, taken from reference TRBV5-1 and TRBJ2-3): KAGVTQTPRYLIKTRGQQVTLSCSPISGHRSVSWYQQTPGQGLQFLFEYFSETQRNKGNFPGRFSGRQFSNSRSEMNVSTLELGDSALYLCASSLAVAGLEDTQYFGPGTRLTVL.

The chain is built from TRBV5-6 and TRBJ1-1; 9 nucleotides line up with TRBD1. Germline CDR1 reads SGHDT; CDR2 reads YYEEEE. Trimming at V came to 4 bases and at J to 4 bases, leaving 5 bases not matched to a gene. This CDR3 is built from 14 residues. In DNA form, the CDR3 reads TGTGCCAGCAGCCTAGGACAGGGGACCACTGAAGCTTTCTTT. As protein: CASSLGQGTTEAFF.

This sequence joins TRBV7-3 and TRBJ1-1, with D maybe TRBD1 (5 bases). Between the trimmed V and J ends, which lost 5 bases and 0 bases, there was a span of 7 bases. CDR3 length: 13 amino acids. Germline V gene sequence: CDR1 SGHTA, CDR2 FQGTGA. CDR3 bases: TGTGCCAGCAGCCTGACAGTGAACACTGAAGCTTTCTTT. Translating it yields CASSLTVNTEAFF.

The chain combines TRBV19 with TRBJ2-6, with TRBD2 matching over 7 bases. Per germline, CDR1 LNHDA and CDR2 SQIVND (reference sequence). The CDR3 has 17 residues. V was pared by 3 bases and J by 0 bases, with 5 bases of the junction left unmatched. The CDR3 sequence: CASSIRRDYSGANVLTF. The CDR3 DNA follows: TGTGCCAGTAGTATTCGACGGGACTACTCTGGGGCCAACGTCCTGACTTTC.

In its sample, this clone was seen once. The chain combines TRBV4-3 with TRBJ2-1, with a tentative D call TRBD2 (5 bases). Germline CDR1 is LGHNA and CDR2 is YSLEER. Trimming cost V 4 bases and J 4 bases, with 23 bases left between them. This CDR3 is built from 18 residues. The CDR3 region is CASSRSLGVQTKYNEQFF. The CDR3 nucleotides read TGCGCCAGCAGCCGGTCCCTTGGGGTGCAGACTAAATACAATGAGCAGTTCTTC.

This chain joins TRBV28 and TRBJ2-7; unclear D gene. V lost 6 bases and J 6 bases, leaving 12 bases between the germline ends. The germline V gene has CDR1 MDHEN and CDR2 SYDVKM. The CDR3 has 12 amino acids. Here the CDR3 reads CASRLQTGEQYF. In nucleotides, the CDR3 is TGTGCCAGCAGGCTTCAGACTGGCGAGCAGTACTTC.

The rearrangement uses TRBV11-3 and TRBJ2-1; 11 nucleotides line up with TRBD1. CDR1 is SGHNT and CDR2 is YENEEA in the germline V gene. J was trimmed by 4 bases and V by 5 bases; bases with no gene match: 13. The CDR3 extends over 18 amino acids. This chain's CDR3 is CASSNRRGQGALYNEQFF. In nucleotides, the CDR3 is TGTGCCAGCAGCAACCGTAGAGGACAGGGGGCTCTATACAATGAGCAGTTCTTC.

V is TRBV7-8 and J is TRBJ2-1, with a tentative D call TRBD2 (6 bases). V was pared by 1 base and J by 0 bases, with 19 bases between. The germline V gene encodes CDR1 SGHVS and CDR2 FQNEAQ. The CDR3 runs to 19 residues. CDR3 DNA: TGTGCCAGCAGCTTAGTTTCCGTTGGGGGACTCCTCTCCTACAATGAGCAGTTCTTC. It is translated as CASSLVSVGGLLSYNEQFF.